This entry lists 11 T cell receptor beta chains sequenced from one sample in a study of PD-L1 blockade in urothelial cancer. Profiling relied on immunoSEQ multiplex PCR, and the TCRdb table lists in-frame clones only, not all of them. The sample consists of 25,000 to 30,000 clones, around nine tenths of them appearing once. The source was PBMCs, collected around atezolizumab (anti-PD-L1) treatment. Source of these receptors: a man aged 45 to 65 with urothelial cancer.

The chain couples TRBV18 to TRBJ1-1; weak D call: TRBD1 (5 bases). The CDR3 is 16 residues long. Germline CDR1 and CDR2: KGHSH and LQKENI. V was shortened by 3 bases and J by 4 bases, with 18 bases between the two germline ends. CDR3 protein: CASSPIAAGEGTEAFF. The CDR3 DNA reads as TGTGCCAGCTCACCCATTGCCGCGGGGGAGGGCACTGAAGCTTTCTTT. Supplemented by reference TRBV18 and TRBJ1-1, the full variable domain reads NAGVMQNPRHLVRRRGQEARLRCSPMKGHSHVYWYRQLPEEGLKFMVYLQKENIIDESGMPKERFSAEFPKEGPSILRIQQVVRGDSAAYFCASSPIAAGEGTEAFFGQGTRLTVV.

In its sample, this clone was seen a few times. The chain is built from TRBV25-1 and TRBJ2-7, with TRBD2 identical over 8 bases. The CDR3 totals 12 residues. V lost 3 bases to trimming and J lost 6 bases; unmatched junction nucleotides: 1. Germline lookup yields CDR1 MGHDK and CDR2 SYGVNS. The DNA for the CDR3 is TGTGCCAGCAGTGACCTAGCGGGCGAGCAGTACTTC. Its protein is CASSDLAGEQYF.

This chain connects TRBV4-3 to TRBJ2-2; possibly TRBD1 for D (6 bases). CDR3 length: 17 residues. Germline V gene sequence: CDR1 LGHNA, CDR2 YSLEER. The germline V and J ends were trimmed by 3 bases and 0 bases, with 14 bases remaining between them. The CDR3 sequence is CASSQFYRVANTGELFF. The CDR3 region has the DNA TGCGCCAGCAGCCAGTTCTACAGGGTCGCGAACACCGGGGAGCTGTTTTTT.

The rearrangement uses TRBV7-2 and TRBJ2-7, with TRBD2 matching over 8 bases. The CDR3 is 16 amino acids. Germline CDR1 is SGHTA and CDR2 is FQGNSA. Unmatched junction bases numbered 5, after V lost 0 bases and J lost 1 base. CDR3 DNA sequence: TGTGCCAGCAGCTTAGCCTCTAGCGGGCATTCCTACGAGCAGTACTTC. Translation gives CASSLASSGHSYEQYF.

Points on this clone: This likely comes from a read error, as the CDR3 has no conserved phenylalanine or tryptophan at its end. V gene TRBV15 combines with J gene TRBJ2-7; TRBD1 matches at 11 bases. J lost 7 bases, V lost 3 bases, and 14 bases had no gene match. Germline V gene lookup returns CDR1 LNHNV and CDR2 YYDKDF (reference sequence). The CDR3 runs 17 residues. CDR3 amino acids: CATSREGAGQGAWEQYL. CDR3 DNA sequence: TGTGCCACCAGCAGGGAGGGGGCCGGACAGGGGGCTTGGGAGCAGTACCTC.

The chain uses TRBV4-2 and TRBJ2-5; 10 nucleotides align to TRBD2. Germline loops: CDR1 LGHNA, CDR2 YNFKEQ. Trimming took 4 bases from V and 4 from J; bases not matched to a gene: 9. This CDR3 has 16 residues. CDR3 sequence reads: CASSPSSAGGLETQYF. CDR3 DNA sequence: TGTGCCAGCAGCCCAAGCTCAGCGGGGGGGTTAGAGACCCAGTACTTC.

The chain carries TRBV29-1 and TRBJ2-7; 8 bases align to TRBD1. Germline CDR1 and CDR2: SQVTM and ANQGSEA. Germline trimming cut 6 bases from V and 7 bases from J; bases unmatched to any gene: 5. This CDR3 spans 11 amino acids. Here the CDR3 DNA reads TGCAGCGTCAACGACAGGGGTGAGCAGTACTTC. Its protein product is CSVNDRGEQYF.

The chain employs TRBV5-4 and TRBJ2-3, with 14 bases fitting TRBD2. The junction had 6 bases not matched to a gene; V was cut back by 5 bases and J by 4 bases. Germline V gene sequence: CDR1 SGHNT, CDR2 YYREEE (reference sequence). The CDR3 runs to 16 residues. Here the CDR3 DNA reads TGTGCCAGCAGGAAAGGGACTAGCGGGGGATCAGATACGCAGTATTTT. Amino acid sequence: CASRKGTSGGSDTQYF.

The chain carries TRBV5-1 and TRBJ2-3, with 7 bases fitting TRBD2. J lost 0 bases, V lost 4 bases, and 8 bases had no gene match. The CDR3 is 16 residues long. Germline assignment: CDR1 SGHRS and CDR2 YFSETQ. The CDR3: CASSVGTTTSTDTQYF. CDR3 DNA: TGCGCCAGCAGCGTAGGGACTACTACTAGCACAGATACGCAGTATTTT.

The chain links TRBV7-6 to TRBJ2-1; 8 bases match TRBD2. V was clipped by 5 bases and J by 7 bases; unmatched bases: 22. The CDR3 has 19 residues. Per the germline V gene, CDR1 is SGHVS and CDR2 is FNYEAQ. CDR3 sequence reads: CASSLRAGGLGVVDNEQFF. CDR3 nucleotides: TGTGCCAGCAGCCTTAGGGCTGGGGGACTAGGTGTTGTTGATAATGAGCAGTTCTTC.

DNA of the CDR3: TGTGCCAGCAGCTCCCCGCCGGGACTAGCGTTTTCAGATACGCAGTATTTT. Translated: CASSSPPGLAFSDTQYF. V usage is TRBV7-9 and J usage is TRBJ2-3, with 10 bases that match TRBD2. The CDR3 runs to 17 residues. Germline CDR1 SEHNR, CDR2 FQNEAQ (reference sequence). Losses at the gene ends were 4 bases for V and 4 bases for J; bases not matched to a gene: 11.